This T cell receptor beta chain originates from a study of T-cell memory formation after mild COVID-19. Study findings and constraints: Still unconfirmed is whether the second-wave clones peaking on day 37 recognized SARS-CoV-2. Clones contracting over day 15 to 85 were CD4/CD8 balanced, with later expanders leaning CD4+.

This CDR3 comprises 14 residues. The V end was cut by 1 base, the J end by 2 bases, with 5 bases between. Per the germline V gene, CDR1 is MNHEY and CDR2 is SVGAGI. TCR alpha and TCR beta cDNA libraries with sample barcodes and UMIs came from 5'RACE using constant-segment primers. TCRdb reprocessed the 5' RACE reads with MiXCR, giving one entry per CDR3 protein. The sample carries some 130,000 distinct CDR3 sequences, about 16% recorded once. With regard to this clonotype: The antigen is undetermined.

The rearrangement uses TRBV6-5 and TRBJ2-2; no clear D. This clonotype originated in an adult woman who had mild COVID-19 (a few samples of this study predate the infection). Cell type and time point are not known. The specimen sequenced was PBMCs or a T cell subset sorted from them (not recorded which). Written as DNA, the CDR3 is TGTGCCAGCAGTTACTTCGGAAACACCGGGGAGCTGTTTTTT. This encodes CASSYFGNTGELFF.